A single sample gave rise to the 26 T cell receptor beta chains below, sequenced in a study of spatial heterogeneity in lung cancer. Described time point: sample taken at primary tumor resection. Sequencing of whole RNA from tumor, nontumor lung or frozen PBMC involved no sorting. Each CDR3 protein gets one entry after TCRdb re-called the 5' RACE reads with MiXCR. The sample lists roughly 49,000 distinct CDR3 sequences; roughly 7% were seen once. The material sequenced was PBMCs, taken at surgery. The receptors were gathered from a female donor with early-stage non-small cell lung cancer.

In the case of this clonotype: Germline is not matched at one junction end, which may reflect a read error. The chain is built from TRBV20-1 and TRBJ2-5, with D possibly called TRBD1 or TRBD2 (5 bases each). The CDR3 has 12 residues. The germline CDR1 and CDR2 sequences are DFQATT and SNEGSKA (reference sequence). CDR3 nucleotide sequence: TGCAGTACTAGGCCAGGGTTGGAGACCCAGTACTTC. Amino acid sequence: CSTRPGLETQYF.

The chain has TRBV28 and TRBJ2-4; the D is unclear. V dropped 2 bases and J dropped 0 bases, with 14 bases sitting between them. Germline loops: CDR1 MDHEN, CDR2 SYDVKM. The CDR3 covers 17 residues. The CDR3 spells CASSLQAVTLAKNIQYF. The CDR3 DNA reads as TGTGCCAGCAGTTTACAGGCTGTCACTCTAGCCAAAAACATTCAGTACTTC.

In its sample, this clonotype was seen many times. The CDR3 loop reads CASSSNEGASQHF. In DNA, the CDR3 is TGTGCCAGCAGCTCAAATGAGGGCGCATCCCAGCATTTT. The rearrangement joins TRBV5-5 to TRBJ1-5; D not certain. The CDR3 extends over 13 amino acids. Trimming removed 3 bases from V and 11 bases from J, with 15 bases in between. CDR1 is SGHKS, CDR2 YYEKEE, per germline (reference sequence).

This clonotype has only a few counts. V is TRBV20-1 and J is TRBJ1-6; 9 bases are shared with TRBD1. Germline loops: CDR1 DFQATT, CDR2 SNEGSKA (reference sequence). The ends lost 0 bases at V and 8 bases at J; junction bases unmatched: 2. This CDR3 is 14 amino acids long. Here the CDR3 reads CSAREGTGYSPLHF. The CDR3 DNA sequence: TGCAGTGCTAGAGAGGGGACAGGGTATTCACCCCTCCACTTT.

This clonotype has only a few counts. The rearrangement joins TRBV7-3 to TRBJ2-1; D not resolved. With 5 bases removed from V and 1 base from J, the gap between germline ends came to 9 bases. This CDR3 is 14 amino acids long. Germline CDR1 is SGHTA and CDR2 is FQGTGA. The CDR3 DNA is TGTGCCAGCAGCGTGAGTACGTCCTACAATGAGCAGTTCTTC. Protein: CASSVSTSYNEQFF.

The chain is built from TRBV11-2 and TRBJ2-1; TRBD2 agrees at 10 bases. Per the germline V gene, CDR1 is SGHAT and CDR2 is FQNNGV. The CDR3 runs to 15 residues. Trimming took 3 bases from V and 4 from J; bases not matched to a gene: 3. The CDR3 here is CASSFEGLAYNEQFF. The CDR3 bases are TGTGCCAGCAGCTTCGAGGGACTAGCGTACAATGAGCAGTTCTTC.

The chain combines TRBV27 with TRBJ2-4; TRBD1 aligns across 9 bases. The germline gives CDR1 MNHEY, CDR2 SMNVEV (reference sequence). After removal of 8 bases from V and 7 bases from J, the junction contained 9 bases not matched to a gene. The CDR3 length is 14 residues. The CDR3 nucleotides read TGTGCCAGCCAGTCCGGGACAGGGCTCAACATTCAGTACTTC. Protein: CASQSGTGLNIQYF.

There are a few counts of this clonotype. J is TRBJ1-2 and V is TRBV9, with a possible D match to TRBD1 (5 bases). CDR1 is SGDLS, CDR2 YYNGEE, per germline. The CDR3 covers 15 residues. V was shortened by 2 bases and J by 5 bases, with 16 bases between the two germline ends. The CDR3 DNA reads as TGTGCCAGCAGCGTCCAGGGAACAGGTCCTTATGGCTACACCTTC. Protein product: CASSVQGTGPYGYTF.

This clonotype has more than one count but fewer than ten. The chain has TRBV29-1 and TRBJ2-7; 8 bases match TRBD1. Germline V lookup: CDR1 SQVTM, CDR2 ANQGSEA. This CDR3 spans 14 amino acids. With 6 bases clipped from V and 4 bases from J, the junction kept 11 bases outside the gene matches. CDR3 DNA sequence: TGCAGCGTCGGGAACCGGGACAGGTTTTACGAGCAGTACTTC. This sequence encodes CSVGNRDRFYEQYF.

Ten or more counts support this clonotype. This sequence joins TRBV7-6 and TRBJ2-5; D call uncertain. Trimming took 6 bases from V and 4 from J, leaving 6 bases between them. The germline V gene encodes CDR1 SGHVS and CDR2 FNYEAQ. The CDR3 has 11 amino acids. CDR3 region: CASSYLETQYF. The CDR3 nucleotides are TGTGCCAGCAGTTATTTAGAGACCCAGTACTTC.

V and J are TRBV5-1 and TRBJ2-3; 7 bases are a match to TRBD1. J gave up 3 bases and V 1 base, and 11 bases lay outside the gene matches. This CDR3 contains 17 residues. Germline CDR1 reads SGHRS; CDR2 reads YFSETQ. CDR3 in DNA: TGCGCCAGCAGCTTGTTTATGGGACAGATGATAACAGATACGCAGTATTTT. Translation: CASSLFMGQMITDTQYF.

This clonotype was recorded a few times. The chain combines TRBV7-9 with TRBJ1-6; D is ambiguous. The CDR3 extends over 17 amino acids. The V gene's germline CDR1 is SEHNR and CDR2 FQNEAQ (reference sequence). The germline V and J ends were trimmed by 0 bases and 9 bases, with 18 bases remaining between them. The CDR3 loop is CASSLAVASKFGSPLHF. In DNA, the CDR3 is TGTGCCAGCAGCTTAGCGGTCGCCTCTAAGTTTGGTTCACCCCTCCACTTT.

This clonotype was recorded at least ten times. CDR3 nucleotide sequence: TGCGCCAGCAGCCTCGGTATTTCGAGCAATCAGCCCCAGCATTTT. Protein product: CASSLGISSNQPQHF. This chain joins TRBV5-1 and TRBJ1-5; D unresolved. Germline CDR1 is SGHRS and CDR2 is YFSETQ. The CDR3 consists of 15 residues. Trimming removed 4 bases at V and 1 base at J, with 12 bases between.

The table lists this clonotype with many counts. The CDR3 spells CRTPDSYEQYF. In nucleotides, the CDR3 is TGCAGGACCCCGGACAGCTACGAGCAGTACTTC. The chain employs TRBV20-1 and TRBJ2-7, with D maybe TRBD1 (6 bases). The germline gives CDR1 DFQATT, CDR2 SNEGSKA (reference sequence). The CDR3 extends over 11 amino acids.

Many counts were recorded for this clonotype. The CDR3 DNA reads TGTGCCAGCAGCCAAGACTCGCAAGAGACCCAGTACTTC. Protein product: CASSQDSQETQYF. V gene TRBV4-2 combines with J gene TRBJ2-5; D gene uncertain. V was trimmed by 0 bases and J by 2 bases, leaving 4 bases between them. Germline V gene lookup returns CDR1 LGHNA and CDR2 YNFKEQ. There are 13 residues in the CDR3.

The sample holds many counts of this clonotype. The chain couples TRBV3-1 to TRBJ2-7, with 13 positions matching TRBD2. Germline V gene lookup returns CDR1 LGHDT and CDR2 YNNKEL (reference sequence). The ends lost 4 bases at V and 2 bases at J; junction bases unmatched: 2. The CDR3 is made up of 15 amino acids. DNA of the CDR3: TGTGCCAGCAGCCGCGGACTAGCGGGAGCCTACGAGCAGTACTTC. Residues: CASSRGLAGAYEQYF.

This clonotype was seen repeatedly, ten times or more. This chain uses TRBV28 with TRBJ2-5, with TRBD1 matching over 7 bases. The CDR3 spans 14 residues. V lost 5 bases, J lost 4 bases, and 7 bases stayed unmatched. From germline, CDR1 is MDHEN and CDR2 SYDVKM. CDR3 DNA: TGTGCCAGCAGTGTATACGCAGGGGGAGAGACCCAGTACTTC. Protein sequence: CASSVYAGGETQYF.

This chain uses TRBV6-5 with TRBJ2-1; 8 bases agree with TRBD2. The trim removed 7 bases at V and 5 bases at J, leaving 10 bases unmatched. CDR3 length: 15 residues. The germline V gene encodes CDR1 MNHEY and CDR2 SVGAGI. DNA of the CDR3: TGTGCCAGCAATAGACGGGCTAGCGGGCACAATGAGCAGTTCTTC. Its translation is CASNRRASGHNEQFF.

This clonotype was seen many times. V is TRBV7-9 and J is TRBJ1-2, with D maybe TRBD1 (5 bases). This CDR3 comprises 14 residues. Germline CDR1 reads SEHNR; CDR2 reads FQNEAQ (reference sequence). Trimming took off 0 bases at V and 7 bases at J, with 12 bases between the two ends. Here the CDR3 reads CASSLAQGVLGYTF. The CDR3 region has the DNA TGTGCCAGCAGCTTAGCCCAGGGCGTTCTTGGCTACACCTTC.

In this sample, this clonotype turned up many times. A junction end diverges from the germline sequence, so it may reflect a read error. The chain links TRBV7-2 to TRBJ1-2; possible D gene TRBD1, 6 bases. This CDR3 is built from 11 residues. The germline V gene encodes CDR1 SGHTA and CDR2 FQGNSA. CDR3: CASSLNRDTFF. CDR3 in DNA: TGTGCCAGCAGCCTTAACCGGGACACATTCTTC.

The chain employs TRBV9 and TRBJ2-1, with 7 bases fitting TRBD2. Germline V gene lookup returns CDR1 SGDLS and CDR2 YYNGEE. Unmatched junction bases numbered 6, after V lost 4 bases and J lost 2 bases. This CDR3 region has 15 residues. CDR3 coding DNA: TGTGCCAGCAGCAGGGCGGGGGAGGCCTACAATGAGCAGTTCTTC. Translating it yields CASSRAGEAYNEQFF.

This clonotype has at least ten counts. The CDR3 loop is CASSQLGTGYGYTF. CDR3 bases: TGTGCCAGCAGCCAGCTCGGGACAGGGTATGGCTACACCTTC. The chain employs TRBV3-1 and TRBJ1-2; the match to TRBD1 covers 9 bases. V was pared by 3 bases and J by 5 bases, with 4 bases of the junction left unmatched. The germline gives CDR1 LGHDT, CDR2 YNNKEL (reference sequence). The CDR3 spans 14 residues.

This clonotype was detected ten times or more. The chain uses TRBV28 and TRBJ2-3, with a weak D call TRBD2 (5 bases). The CDR3 consists of 14 residues. CDR1 is MDHEN and CDR2 is SYDVKM in the germline V gene. With 6 bases removed from V and 3 bases from J, the gap between germline ends came to 13 bases. CDR3 DNA: TGTGCCAGCAGGCCACTAGGTCGGACAGATACGCAGTATTTT. Protein product: CASRPLGRTDTQYF.

V and J are TRBV6-5 and TRBJ2-4, with no clear D. The CDR3 totals 16 residues. V shed 4 bases and J shed 0 bases, with 13 bases lying between them. The V gene's germline CDR1 is MNHEY and CDR2 SVGAGI. CDR3 in amino acids: CASSSTSVLAKNIQYF. The CDR3, as DNA: TGTGCCAGCAGTTCTACTTCAGTCCTAGCCAAAAACATTCAGTACTTC.

The chain employs TRBV6-6 and TRBJ1-5, with D perhaps matching TRBD1 (6 bases). The germline V and J ends were trimmed by 6 bases and 0 bases, with 9 bases remaining between them. The CDR3 is 14 residues long. Germline lookup yields CDR1 MNHNY and CDR2 SVGAGI (reference sequence). The CDR3 reads CASREGVSNQPQHF. The CDR3 coding sequence is TGTGCCAGCAGGGAGGGGGTTAGCAATCAGCCCCAGCATTTT.

This clonotype was counted a few times. The V gene is TRBV5-1, the J gene TRBJ1-5, with 7 bases aligning to TRBD1. Germline values: CDR1 SGHRS, CDR2 YFSETQ. The CDR3 totals 15 residues. With V trimmed by 4 bases and J by 4 bases, 8 bases remained unmatched. The CDR3 here is CASSPMGQPNQPQHF. The CDR3 DNA is TGCGCCAGCAGCCCGATGGGACAGCCTAATCAGCCCCAGCATTTT. The whole variable domain, remainder taken from reference TRBV5-1 and TRBJ1-5, is KAGVTQTPRYLIKTRGQQVTLSCSPISGHRSVSWYQQTPGQGLQFLFEYFSETQRNKGNFPGRFSGRQFSNSRSEMNVSTLELGDSALYLCASSPMGQPNQPQHFGDGTRLSIL.